This TCR beta chain comes out of a study of blood T cell repertoires in COVID-19. Study in general: There were acute and convalescent COVID-19 samples, and they came from the United States, Italy and Spain.

TCRdb keeps only in-frame clones here, not all; method: immunoSEQ multiplex PCR. Among 230,000 or so clones listed, approximately 89% were seen once. CDR3 length: 13 amino acids. Germline CDR1 and CDR2: MNHEY and SMNVEV (reference sequence). Trimming pared 3 bases from V and 5 bases from J, leaving 8 bases between. The rearrangement uses TRBV27 and TRBJ1-5; weak D call: TRBD1 (6 bases). This TCR was sampled from a woman in her thirties or forties with acute COVID-19. The specimen was PBMCs or T cells enriched from blood (not recorded which). The CDR3 DNA sequence: TGTGCCAGCAGTTTGGACAGATATCAGCCCCAGCATTTT. Translating it yields CASSLDRYQPQHF.